The 24 T cell receptor beta chains below were found in one sample sequenced in a study of T cells in Graves' hyperthyroidism and ophthalmopathy. Amplification yielded TCR beta CDR3 regions, with RNA transcripts as the source. HTBI primers were employed in a first-round RT-PCR of the TCR CDR3. TCRdb itself ran the multiplex PCR reads through MiXCR, one entry per CDR3 protein. The sample holds about 300,000 distinct CDR3 sequences, 25% to 30% seen once. Sequencing was carried out using blood. Receptors originate from a man between 35 and 55 years old with Graves' hyperthyroidism that later progressed to Graves' ophthalmopathy.

The chain recombines TRBV6-2 or TRBV6-3 with TRBJ2-7; the D call may be TRBD1 or TRBD2 (5 bases each). Germline V CDR1 and CDR2: MNHEY, SVGEGT. The CDR3 totals 16 residues. V lost 1 base and J lost 4, with 17 bases in between. The CDR3 nucleotides are TGTGCCAGCAGTTACTTTCGAACGGGACCTTCTTACGAGCAGTACTTC. Protein: CASSYFRTGPSYEQYF.

This clonotype was found many times. The rearrangement uses TRBV20-1 and TRBJ1-5; D gene unclear. The V and J ends lost 3 bases and 1 base respectively, with 10 bases between them. This CDR3 has 14 amino acids. Germline V lookup: CDR1 DFQATT, CDR2 SNEGSKA (reference sequence). The CDR3 coding sequence is TGCAGTGCTAGTTCTGGACTGAGCAATCAGCCCCAGCATTTT. Translating it yields CSASSGLSNQPQHF.

This chain connects TRBV6-1 to TRBJ2-7; possible D gene TRBD1, 5 bases. Trimming pared 6 bases from V and 3 bases from J, leaving 9 bases between. The CDR3 totals 12 residues. Germline values: CDR1 MNHNS, CDR2 SASEGT. The CDR3 coding sequence is TGTGCCAGCAGGGTGACAGTCTACGAGCAGTACTTC. This gives the protein CASRVTVYEQYF.

This clonotype was observed at least ten times. This chain connects TRBV6-1 to TRBJ2-5; TRBD2 aligns across 8 bases. The length of the CDR3 is 14 residues. Germline V CDR1 and CDR2: MNHNS, SASEGT. The trim removed 10 bases at V and 2 bases at J, leaving 9 bases unmatched. The DNA of the CDR3 is TGTGCCACCGGGGGGGGAGCGGGACAAGAGACCCAGTACTTC. It specifies CATGGGAGQETQYF.

This clonotype was observed many times. This chain links TRBV19 with TRBJ2-7; no firm D call. This CDR3 is 12 amino acids long. Trimming shortened V by 6 bases and J by 7 bases, and 13 bases separated the two germline ends. Germline-derived CDR1 and CDR2 are LNHDA and SQIVND (reference sequence). CDR3 nucleotides: TGTGCCAGTAGCGGAGTCTTTGTAGAGCAGTACTTC. Translation: CASSGVFVEQYF.

This clonotype was observed many times. The rearrangement links TRBV18 to TRBJ1-1; maybe TRBD1 (5 bases). The germline V and J ends were trimmed by 1 base and 7 bases, with 7 bases remaining between them. Germline CDR1 reads KGHSH; CDR2 reads LQKENI. The length of the CDR3 is 12 residues. For the CDR3, the DNA is TGTGCCAGCTCACCACTTGACAGTGAAGCTTTCTTT. Translated, it gives CASSPLDSEAFF.

This clonotype was observed many times. This may be a read error: a much more frequent sequence differs by one nucleotide. The V and J genes are TRBV19 and TRBJ1-1; D is ambiguous. Trimming shortened V by 11 bases and J by 2 bases, and 18 bases separated the two germline ends. The CDR3 is made up of 14 amino acids. The V gene's germline CDR1 is LNHDA and CDR2 SQIVND (reference sequence). CDR3 in amino acids: CAGIDNHHNTEAFF. The CDR3 bases are TGTGCCGGTATCGATAACCACCACAACACTGAAGCTTTCTTT.

The table lists this clonotype with many counts. V is TRBV15 and J is TRBJ1-2; no definite D call. The V gene's germline CDR1 is LNHNV and CDR2 YYDKDF (reference sequence). Trimming pared 0 bases from V and 4 bases from J, leaving 15 bases between. This CDR3 comprises 16 residues. CDR3 in amino acids: CATSRDKRVSTYGYTF. DNA for the CDR3: TGTGCCACCAGCAGAGATAAGAGGGTTTCGACCTATGGCTACACCTTC. Complete variable domain (other parts from reference TRBV15 and TRBJ1-2): DAMVIQNPRYQVTQFGKPVTLSCSQTLNHNVMYWYQQKSSQAPKLLFHYYDKDFNNEADTPDNFQSRRPNTSFCFLDIRSPGLGDTAMYLCATSRDKRVSTYGYTFGSGTRLTVV.

This clonotype was counted ten times or more. The chain couples TRBV29-1 to TRBJ2-7; D remains ambiguous. This CDR3 region has 11 residues. Trimming removed 4 bases at V and 4 bases at J, with 8 bases between. Germline values: CDR1 SQVTM, CDR2 ANQGSEA. The CDR3 DNA sequence: TGCAGCGTTGGAGTATTTTACGAGCAGTACTTC. It yields the protein CSVGVFYEQYF.

As concerns this clonotype: Possible read error: a much larger clone is one base away. The chain uses TRBV12-3 or TRBV12-4 and TRBJ2-2; D remains ambiguous. CDR3 length equals 12 residues. The CDR3 region is CTSRSNTGELFF. Written as DNA, the CDR3 is TGTACCAGCAGGTCTAACACCGGGGAGCTGTTTTTT.

In its sample, this clonotype was seen many times. V gene TRBV30 combines with J gene TRBJ1-5; D is perhaps TRBD1 (6 bases). CDR3 length: 16 amino acids. The germline gives CDR1 GTSNPN, CDR2 SVGIG (reference sequence). Deletions cut 5 bases from V and 1 base from J, with 18 bases between. The CDR3 DNA sequence: TGTGCCTGGGACCCTCCTCGGACAGCGAGCAATCAGCCCCAGCATTTT. Encoded protein: CAWDPPRTASNQPQHF. Full variable domain (rest looked up from reference TRBV30 and TRBJ1-5): SQTIHQWPATLVQPVGSPLSLECTVEGTSNPNLYWYRQAAGRGLQLLFYSVGIGQISSEVPQNLSASRPQDRQFILSSKKLLLSDSGFYLCAWDPPRTASNQPQHFGDGTRLSIL.

This clonotype was observed at least ten times. The chain is built from TRBV5-1 and TRBJ1-6; TRBD1 is a possible D gene (6 bases). The CDR3 totals 14 residues. V gave up 0 bases and J gave up 9 bases, with 10 bases separating them. Germline V gives CDR1 SGHRS, CDR2 YFSETQ. CDR3 in amino acids: CASSLVQGRSPLHF. The CDR3 DNA follows: TGCGCCAGCAGCTTGGTCCAGGGGCGTTCACCCCTCCACTTT.

This clonotype was recorded many times. The chain has TRBV12-3 or TRBV12-4 and TRBJ2-5; D is possibly TRBD2 (5 bases). The V end was cut by 4 bases, the J end by 5 bases, with 11 bases between. This CDR3 spans 13 amino acids. The CDR3 loop is CASSSQEAETQYF. CDR3 nucleotides: TGTGCCAGCAGTTCTCAGGAGGCGGAGACCCAGTACTTC.

This clonotype occurred many times. This sequence joins TRBV7-9 and TRBJ2-4; 8 bases fit TRBD1. The CDR3 is 14 amino acids. J was trimmed by 8 bases and V by 6 bases; bases with no gene match: 9. The germline CDR1 and CDR2 sequences are SEHNR and FQNEAQ (reference sequence). The CDR3 DNA reads as TGTGCCAGCAGTCTAACACAGGGGGTGGACATTCAGTACTTC. Translated, it gives CASSLTQGVDIQYF.

The sample holds many counts of this clonotype. The chain uses TRBV24-1 and TRBJ1-5; TRBD1 is a possible D gene (5 bases). Trimming removed 10 bases from V and 3 bases from J, with 9 bases in between. Per the germline V gene, CDR1 is KGHDR and CDR2 is SFDVKD. This CDR3 has 12 residues. CDR3 sequence reads: CATGQPNQPQHF. The DNA for the CDR3 is TGTGCCACGGGGCAGCCCAATCAGCCCCAGCATTTT.

This clonotype was recorded at least ten times. The V and J genes are TRBV6-1 and TRBJ1-1, with D hard to call. Germline values: CDR1 MNHNS, CDR2 SASEGT. Deletions cut 5 bases from V and 10 bases from J, with 14 bases between. The CDR3 length is 12 residues. This CDR3 reads CASSKSGLGAFF. The CDR3 bases are TGTGCCAGCAGTAAAAGTGGGCTTGGAGCTTTCTTT.

Notes on this clonotype: A much larger clone is a single base away; this may be a read error. The chain carries TRBV6-1 and TRBJ1-6; a possible D gene is TRBD1 (5 bases). V lost 7 bases to trimming and J lost 9 bases, with 16 bases between them. Germline CDR1 reads MNHNS; CDR2 reads SASEGT. The CDR3 runs to 14 residues. The CDR3 here is CASTNGREISPLHF. The CDR3 region has the DNA TGTGCCAGCACCAACGGCAGGGAGATTTCACCCCTCCACTTT.

This clonotype was counted at least ten times. Here the CDR3 DNA reads TGTGCCAGCAGTTTATTGAAGGGGATGAACACTGAAGCTTTCTTT. Its translation: CASSLLKGMNTEAFF. The chain couples TRBV27 to TRBJ1-1, with a possible D match to TRBD1 (5 bases). V lost 1 base and J 0 bases, leaving 9 bases between the germline ends. This CDR3 is 15 amino acids long. The germline V gene has CDR1 MNHEY and CDR2 SMNVEV (reference sequence).

Ten or more counts support this clonotype. This sequence joins TRBV15 and TRBJ2-7; possible D gene TRBD2, 5 bases. The CDR3 consists of 15 residues. Germline assignment: CDR1 LNHNV and CDR2 YYDKDF (reference sequence). V gave up 0 bases and J gave up 0 bases, with 9 bases separating them. The CDR3 loop is CATSREPGSSYEQYF. CDR3 sequence (DNA): TGTGCCACCAGCAGAGAACCGGGGTCCTCCTACGAGCAGTACTTC. The entire variable domain, with the rest obtained from reference TRBV15 and TRBJ2-7, is as follows: DAMVIQNPRYQVTQFGKPVTLSCSQTLNHNVMYWYQQKSSQAPKLLFHYYDKDFNNEADTPDNFQSRRPNTSFCFLDIRSPGLGDTAMYLCATSREPGSSYEQYFGPGTRLTVT.

This clonotype has at least ten counts. DNA of the CDR3: TGCAGCGTTGTGAGACCAGGGGAGGGGACCCAGTACTTC. It translates to CSVVRPGEGTQYF. This rearrangement joins TRBV29-1 to TRBJ2-5, with TRBD2 as a possible D gene (7 bases). This CDR3 is 13 amino acids long. Germline assignment: CDR1 SQVTM and CDR2 ANQGSEA. V dropped 4 bases and J dropped 7 bases, with 16 bases sitting between them.

This clonotype has at least ten counts. The genes are TRBV2 and TRBJ1-6, with TRBD1 identical over 7 bases. V gave up 5 bases and J gave up 8 bases; unmatched junction bases: 6. Germline loops: CDR1 SNHLY, CDR2 FYNNEI. The CDR3 length is 14 residues. In nucleotides, the CDR3 is TGTGCCAGCAGTTCACAGGGGAGAGATTCACCCCTCCACTTT. Encoded protein: CASSSQGRDSPLHF.

Ten or more counts support this clonotype. This chain uses TRBV6-1 with TRBJ1-1, with D unresolved. Germline lookup yields CDR1 MNHNS and CDR2 SASEGT. V was trimmed by 3 bases and J by 9 bases, leaving 14 bases between them. The length of the CDR3 is 13 residues. This CDR3 is CASSERQADQAFF. The DNA of the CDR3 is TGTGCCAGCAGTGAGAGGCAGGCGGATCAAGCTTTCTTT.

V gene TRBV2 combines with J gene TRBJ1-5, with D tentatively TRBD1 (5 bases). The V end was cut by 7 bases, the J end by 5 bases, with 9 bases between. Germline assignment: CDR1 SNHLY and CDR2 FYNNEI. CDR3 length: 12 residues. The CDR3 loop is CASTIGDQPQHF. CDR3 coding DNA: TGTGCCAGCACCATAGGGGATCAGCCCCAGCATTTT. Full variable domain (outside the CDR3, taken from reference TRBV2 and TRBJ1-5): EPEVTQTPSHQVTQMGQEVILRCVPISNHLYFYWYRQILGQKVEFLVSFYNNEISEKSEIFDDQFSVERPDGSNFTLKIRSTKLEDSAMYFCASTIGDQPQHFGDGTRLSIL.

This clonotype has a count of ten or more. The V gene is TRBV30, the J gene TRBJ1-2; 9 bases fit TRBD1. This CDR3 contains 13 residues. The ends lost 3 bases at V and 2 bases at J; junction bases unmatched: 1. The germline gives CDR1 GTSNPN, CDR2 SVGIG (reference sequence). CDR3 DNA sequence: TGTGCCTGGAGCGGGACAGGGAACTATGGCTACACCTTC. It specifies CAWSGTGNYGYTF.